This TCR beta chain was found in a study of T cell responses to AZD1222 COVID-19 vaccine. Study-level points and caveats: Every sample of the repertoires postdated the peak T cell response. Baseline seropositivity occurred in only six AZD1222 recipients. Elevations in Spike-specific TCR breadth and depth followed administration of two AZD1222 doses. Regions left unmutated in variants are reportedly the target of nearly half of spike-specific TCRs.

TCRdb's copy holds only in-frame clones and misses some; the assay was immunoSEQ multiplex PCR. The table includes 130,000 to 150,000 clones, more than 75% detected once. On this clone itself: Its cognate antigen is unknown.

The CDR3 extends over 14 amino acids. This specimen consisted of peripheral blood, obtained on day 0 of MenACWY control vaccination. This sequence joins TRBV21-1 and TRBJ1-3. TRBV21-1 is noted as a pseudogene. The clonotype originates from an adult in good health. For the CDR3, the DNA is TGTGCCATAGGCGGGTCGAGCTCTGGAAACACCATATATTTT. Its protein product is CAIGGSSSGNTIYF.